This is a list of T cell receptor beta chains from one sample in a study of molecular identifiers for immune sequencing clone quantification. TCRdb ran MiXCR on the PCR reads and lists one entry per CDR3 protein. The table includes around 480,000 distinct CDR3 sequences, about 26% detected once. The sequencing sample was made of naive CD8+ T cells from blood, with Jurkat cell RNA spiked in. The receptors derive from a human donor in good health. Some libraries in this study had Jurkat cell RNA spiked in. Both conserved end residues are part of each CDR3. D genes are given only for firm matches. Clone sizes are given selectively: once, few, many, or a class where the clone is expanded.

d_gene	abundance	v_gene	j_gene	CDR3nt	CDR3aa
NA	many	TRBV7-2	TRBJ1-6	TGTGCCAGCCTAGAGGGAGAGGATTCACCCCTCCACTTT	CASLEGEDSPLHF
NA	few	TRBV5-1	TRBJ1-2	TGCGCCAGCAGCTTGATCATGACAGGATTCTATGGCTACACCTTC	CASSLIMTGFYGYTF
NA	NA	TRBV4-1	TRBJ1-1	TGCGCCAGCAGCCGACGCGCCGGCAGGGATGAAGCTCTCTTT	CASSRRAGRDEALF
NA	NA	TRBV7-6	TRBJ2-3	TGTGCCAGCAGCTTAGTTGCGCAGGGGATGGATATGCAGTATTTT	CASSLVAQGMDMQYF
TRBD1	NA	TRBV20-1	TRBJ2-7	TGCAGTGCTAGTCCAACCATCGGGACAGAGCTTTTT	CSASPTIGTELF
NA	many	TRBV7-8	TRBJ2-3	TGTGCCAGCAGCTTAGAAGACCCGGGGGTCCTCACAGATACGCAGTATTTT	CASSLEDPGVLTDTQYF
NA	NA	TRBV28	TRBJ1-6	TGTGCCAGCAGTTTTAATACCTTTTCCTTTTATAATTCACCCCTCCACTTT	CASSFNTFSFYNSPLHF
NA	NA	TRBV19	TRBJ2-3	TGTGCCAGTAGTACCCCCGGACAGCCCTTAGCCTACACAGATACGCAGTATTTT	CASSTPGQPLAYTDTQYF
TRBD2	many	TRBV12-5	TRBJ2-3	TGTGCTAGTGGTTTCCCCTCTAGCGGGGGCCCCACAGATACGCAGTATTTT	CASGFPSSGGPTDTQYF
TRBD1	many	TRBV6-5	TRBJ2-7	TGTGCCAGCAGTTCCACAAGCTACCGTACGCCGGGACAGGGTTACGAGCAGTACTTC	CASSSTSYRTPGQGYEQYF
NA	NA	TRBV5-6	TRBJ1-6	TGTGCCAGCAGCTCATGGACTAAGGGTAATTCACCCCTCCACTTT	CASSSWTKGNSPLHF
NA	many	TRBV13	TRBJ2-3	TGTGCCAGCAGAGCCGGGGTAGCGGACCCGAGCACAGATACGCAGTATTTT	CASRAGVADPSTDTQYF
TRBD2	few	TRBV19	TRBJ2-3	TGTGCCAGTAGCCCCGGGACTAGGGGCACAGATACGCAGTATTTT	CASSPGTRGTDTQYF
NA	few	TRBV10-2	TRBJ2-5	TGCGCCAGCAGTACAGGGACCCAAGAGGCCCAGTACTTC	CASSTGTQEAQYF
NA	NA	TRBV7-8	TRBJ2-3	TGTGCCAGCAGCCCTCCCTCTCAAACAGGGCACTGTTCTGATACGCAGTATTTT	CASSPPSQTGHCSDTQYF
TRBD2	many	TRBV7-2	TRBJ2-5	TGTGCCAGCAGCTTAAGCGGGAGCTTGGAGACCCAGTACTTC	CASSLSGSLETQYF
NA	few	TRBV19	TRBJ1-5	TGTGCCAGTAGTATAAATGGCAATCAGCCCCAGCATTTT	CASSINGNQPQHF
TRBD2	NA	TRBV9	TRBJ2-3	TGTGCCAGCAGCGTAGGACTAGCGGGGGGCCTGGCAGATACGCAGTATTTT	CASSVGLAGGLADTQYF
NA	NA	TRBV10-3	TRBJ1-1	TGTGCCATCAGGGGAATAAGAAATGGGAACACTGAAGCTTTCTTT	CAIRGIRNGNTEAFF
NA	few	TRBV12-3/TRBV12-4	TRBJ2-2	TGTGCCAGCAGTCACCCCGTTGACACCTCGAACACCGGGGAGCTGTTTTTT	CASSHPVDTSNTGELFF
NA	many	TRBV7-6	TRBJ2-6	TGTGCCAGCAGCCTCAAATCTGGGGACCTCTCTGGGGCCAACGTCCTGACTTTC	CASSLKSGDLSGANVLTF
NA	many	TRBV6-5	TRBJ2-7	TGTGCCAGCAGACCCCTACGGGGGCGGGAGCGGTCCTACGAGCAGTACTTC	CASRPLRGRERSYEQYF
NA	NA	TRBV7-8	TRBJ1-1	TGTGCCAGCAGAGACTTCGACGGAATTATGAACACTGAAGCTTTCTTT	CASRDFDGIMNTEAFF
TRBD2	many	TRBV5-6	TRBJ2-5	TGTGCCAGCAGCTACAAACTAGCGGCCGAGACCCAGTACTTC	CASSYKLAAETQYF
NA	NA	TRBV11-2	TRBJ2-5	TGTGCCAGCAGCTTAACGAACCGCCAAGAGACCCAGTACTTC	CASSLTNRQETQYF
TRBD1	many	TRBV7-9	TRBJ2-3	TGTGCCAGCAGCCCCCTCGGGACAGGATTTAAAGATACGCAGTATTTT	CASSPLGTGFKDTQYF
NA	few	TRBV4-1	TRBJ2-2	TGCGCCAGCAGCCGATACAAGAACACCGGGGAGCTGTTTTTT	CASSRYKNTGELFF
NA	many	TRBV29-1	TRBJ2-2	TGCAGCTTCATCAGGAGGGACACCGGGGAGCTGTTTTTT	CSFIRRDTGELFF
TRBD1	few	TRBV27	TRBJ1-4	TGTGCCAGCAGTTTATACCGGGACAGGGGGGAAAAACTGTTTTTT	CASSLYRDRGEKLFF
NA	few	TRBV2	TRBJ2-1	TGTGCCAGCAGTGAAGCTAGCGACAGCGGTGAGCAGTTCTTC	CASSEASDSGEQFF
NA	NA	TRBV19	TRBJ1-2	TGTGCCGGTAACAACAAGGGCCCGACTAACTATGGCTACACCTTC	CAGNNKGPTNYGYTF
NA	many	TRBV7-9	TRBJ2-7	TGTGCCAGCAGCCCGCGGACAGCGACCGAGCAGTACTTC	CASSPRTATEQYF
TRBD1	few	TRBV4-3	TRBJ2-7	TGCGCCAGCAGCCAGGAGAACAGGGGAAACTACGAGCAGTACTTC	CASSQENRGNYEQYF
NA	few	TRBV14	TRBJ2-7	TGTGCCAGCAGCCAGAATGCCGGGGCCCCGGGGGACGAGCAGTACTTC	CASSQNAGAPGDEQYF
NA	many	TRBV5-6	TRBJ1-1	TGTGCCAGCAGCTCGAAGGGCATGAACACTGAAGCTTTCTTT	CASSSKGMNTEAFF
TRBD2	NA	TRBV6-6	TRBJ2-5	TGTGCCAGCAAACATACGGGGGGGGGCGAGCCCCAGTACTTC	CASKHTGGGEPQYF
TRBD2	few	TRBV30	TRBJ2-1	TGTGCCTGGGAGCCGGGACTAGCGGACACCCAGGTTAGGAATGAGCAGTTCTTC	CAWEPGLADTQVRNEQFF
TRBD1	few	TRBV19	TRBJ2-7	TGTGCCAGTAGTATAGCCGGGACAGGTATCCACGAGCAGTACTTC	CASSIAGTGIHEQYF
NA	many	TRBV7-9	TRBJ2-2	TGTGCCAGCAGCCTAGGGCCCACCGGGGAGCTGTTTTTT	CASSLGPTGELFF
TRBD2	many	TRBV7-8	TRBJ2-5	TGTGCCAGCAGCCCACCCGGGACTAGCGGGGAAGAGACCCAGTACTTC	CASSPPGTSGEETQYF
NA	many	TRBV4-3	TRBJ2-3	TGCGCCAGCAGCCAAGAAACAGGGAATGTTCAAACGCAGTATTTT	CASSQETGNVQTQYF
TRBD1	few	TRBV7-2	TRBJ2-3	TGTGCCAGCAGCTTTCCTGTCGGACAGGGGACAGATACGCAGTATTTT	CASSFPVGQGTDTQYF
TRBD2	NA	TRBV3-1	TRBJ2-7	TGTGCCAGCAGCCGAGGACTAGCGGGTCTTTTACCCTACGAGCAGTACTTC	CASSRGLAGLLPYEQYF
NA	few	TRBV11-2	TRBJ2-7	TGTGCCAGCAGCCATGGGGTACAGGCCGCCTACGAGCAGTACTTC	CASSHGVQAAYEQYF
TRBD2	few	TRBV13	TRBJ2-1	TGTGCCAGCTGTCTGGGACTAGCTTCAAATGAGCAGTTCTTC	CASCLGLASNEQFF
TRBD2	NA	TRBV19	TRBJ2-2	TGTGCCGGTAGTCTAGCGGGAGGTGGCGACACCGGGGAGCTGTTTTTT	CAGSLAGGGDTGELFF
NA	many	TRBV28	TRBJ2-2	TGTGCCAGCAGTTTAGACTGGGCGGGATCGAACACCGGGGAGCTGTTTTTT	CASSLDWAGSNTGELFF
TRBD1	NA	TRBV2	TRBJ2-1	TGTGCCAGCCCGACCGGGACAGGGGGCTGGAATGAGCAGTTCTTC	CASPTGTGGWNEQFF
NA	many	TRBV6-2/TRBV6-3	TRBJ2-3	TGTGCCAGCAGTTCTTACCCGGCAGATACGCAGTATTTT	CASSSYPADTQYF
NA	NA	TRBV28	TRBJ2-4	TGTGCCAGCAGTCCCGAGCGACGGCTAGCCAAAAACATTCAGTACTTC	CASSPERRLAKNIQYF
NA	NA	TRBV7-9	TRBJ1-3	TGTGCCAGCAGCCGCCAGCGGGAAGGGTCTGGAAACACCATATATTTT	CASSRQREGSGNTIYF
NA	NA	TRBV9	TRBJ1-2	TGTGCCAGCAGCCCCGGCTCCGGCTACACCTTC	CASSPGSGYTF
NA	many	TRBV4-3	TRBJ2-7	TGCGCCAGCAGCCAAGGGGGCAGGCCCGATGTGCAGTACTTC	CASSQGGRPDVQYF
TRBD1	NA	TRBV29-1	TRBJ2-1	TGCAGCGTTGGCGGGACAGGGGAGGAGAATGAGCAGTTCTTC	CSVGGTGEENEQFF
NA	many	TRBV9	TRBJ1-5	TGTGCCAGCAGCCCAACAGGAGATATTAGCAATCAGCCCCAGCATTTT	CASSPTGDISNQPQHF
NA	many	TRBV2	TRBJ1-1	TGTGCCAGCAGTGAGGGGTCGGGGACTGAAGCTTTCTTT	CASSEGSGTEAFF
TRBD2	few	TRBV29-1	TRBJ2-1	TGCAGCGTTGAAGAGCGGGGGAACTACAATGAGCAGTTCTTC	CSVEERGNYNEQFF
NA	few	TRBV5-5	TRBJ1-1	TGTGCCAGCAGTTGGACAGCGTTCTCTGAAGCTTTCTTT	CASSWTAFSEAFF
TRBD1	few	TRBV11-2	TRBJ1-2	TGTGCCAGCAGCTTTATGACAGGGGCTGGCTACACCTTC	CASSFMTGAGYTF
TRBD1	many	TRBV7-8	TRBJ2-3	TGTGCCAGCAGCTACGGACAGGAAGATAGCACAGATACGCAGTATTTT	CASSYGQEDSTDTQYF